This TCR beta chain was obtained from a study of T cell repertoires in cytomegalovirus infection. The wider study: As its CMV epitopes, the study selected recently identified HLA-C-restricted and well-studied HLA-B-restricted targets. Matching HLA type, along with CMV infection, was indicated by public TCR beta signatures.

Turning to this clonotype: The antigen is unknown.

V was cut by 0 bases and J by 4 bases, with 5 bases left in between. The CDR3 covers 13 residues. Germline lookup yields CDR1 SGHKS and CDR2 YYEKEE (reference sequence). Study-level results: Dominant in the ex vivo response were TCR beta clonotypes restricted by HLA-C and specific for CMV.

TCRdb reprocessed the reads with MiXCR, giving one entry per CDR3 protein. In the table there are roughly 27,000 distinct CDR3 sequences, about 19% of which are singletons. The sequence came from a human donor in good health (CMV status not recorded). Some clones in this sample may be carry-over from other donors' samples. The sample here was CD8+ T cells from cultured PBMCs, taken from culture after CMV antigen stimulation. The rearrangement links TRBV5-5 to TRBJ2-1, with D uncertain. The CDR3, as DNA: TGTGCCAGCAGCTTGGGGGTGTACAATGAGCAGTTCTTC. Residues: CASSLGVYNEQFF.